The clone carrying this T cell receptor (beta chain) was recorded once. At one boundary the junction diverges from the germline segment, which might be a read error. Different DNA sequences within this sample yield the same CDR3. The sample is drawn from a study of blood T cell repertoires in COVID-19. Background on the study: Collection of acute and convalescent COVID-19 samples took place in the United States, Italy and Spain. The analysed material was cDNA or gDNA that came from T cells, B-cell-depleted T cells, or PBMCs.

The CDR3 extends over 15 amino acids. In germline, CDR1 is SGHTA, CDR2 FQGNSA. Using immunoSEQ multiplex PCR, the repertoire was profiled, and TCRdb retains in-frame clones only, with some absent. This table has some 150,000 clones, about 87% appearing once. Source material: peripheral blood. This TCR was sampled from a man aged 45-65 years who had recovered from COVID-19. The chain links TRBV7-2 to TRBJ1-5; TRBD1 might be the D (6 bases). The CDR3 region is CASILGGGSNQPQHF. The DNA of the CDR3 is TGTGCCAGCATCCTAGGGGGGGGGAGCAATCAACCCCAGCATTTT.